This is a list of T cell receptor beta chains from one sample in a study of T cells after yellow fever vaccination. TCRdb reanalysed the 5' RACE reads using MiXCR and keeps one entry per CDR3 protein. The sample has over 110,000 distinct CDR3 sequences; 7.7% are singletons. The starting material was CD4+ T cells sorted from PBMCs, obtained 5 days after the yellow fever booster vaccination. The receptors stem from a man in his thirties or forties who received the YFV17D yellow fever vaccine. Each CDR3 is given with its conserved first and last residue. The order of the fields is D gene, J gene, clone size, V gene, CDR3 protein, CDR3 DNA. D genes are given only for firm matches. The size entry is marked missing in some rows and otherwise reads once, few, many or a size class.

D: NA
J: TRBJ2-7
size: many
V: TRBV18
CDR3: CASSRVVGEVSYEQYF
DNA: TGTGCCAGCTCACGGGTAGTGGGAGAGGTCTCCTACGAGCAGTACTTC

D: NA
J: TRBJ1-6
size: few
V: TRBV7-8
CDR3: CASSSSLLSNSPLHF
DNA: TGTGCCAGCAGCTCTAGCCTGCTCTCAAATTCACCCCTCCACTTT

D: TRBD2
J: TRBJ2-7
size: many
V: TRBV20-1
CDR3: CSARDMRTSRTYEQYF
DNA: TGCAGTGCTAGGGACATGAGGACTAGCCGGACCTACGAGCAGTACTTC

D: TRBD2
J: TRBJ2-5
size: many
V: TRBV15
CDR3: CATSRARLARETQYF
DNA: TGTGCCACCAGCAGAGCCAGACTAGCTCGGGAGACCCAGTACTTC

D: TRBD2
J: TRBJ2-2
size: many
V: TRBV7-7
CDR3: CASSSLAGGAGELFF
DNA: TGTGCTAGCAGCTCCTTAGCGGGAGGGGCCGGGGAGCTGTTTTTT

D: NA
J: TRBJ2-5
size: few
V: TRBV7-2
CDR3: CASSLNGGLQETQYF
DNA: TGTGCCAGCAGCTTAAATGGAGGGCTCCAAGAGACCCAGTACTTC

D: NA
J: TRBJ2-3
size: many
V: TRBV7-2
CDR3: CASSRPTDTQYF
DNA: TGTGCCAGCAGCCGCCCTACAGATACGCAGTATTTT

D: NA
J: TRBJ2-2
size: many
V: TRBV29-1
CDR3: CSVEAPDHGGPPGELFF
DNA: TGCAGCGTTGAGGCTCCAGACCACGGTGGGCCACCCGGGGAGCTGTTTTTT

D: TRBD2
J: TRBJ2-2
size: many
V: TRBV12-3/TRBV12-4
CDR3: CASSLASGTNTGELFF
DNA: TGTGCCAGCAGTTTAGCTAGCGGGACGAACACCGGGGAGCTGTTTTTT

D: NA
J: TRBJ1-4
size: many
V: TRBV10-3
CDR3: CAISGERSDEKLFF
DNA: TGTGCCATCAGTGGTGAGAGGTCAGATGAAAAACTGTTTTTT

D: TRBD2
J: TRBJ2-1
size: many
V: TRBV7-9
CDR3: CASSILAGASFF
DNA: TGTGCCAGCAGCATACTAGCGGGAGCGTCGTTCTTC

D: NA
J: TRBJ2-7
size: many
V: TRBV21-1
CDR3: CASSKAGGLASSYEQYF
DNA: TGTGCCAGCAGCAAAGCAGGGGGACTAGCGAGTTCCTACGAGCAGTACTTC

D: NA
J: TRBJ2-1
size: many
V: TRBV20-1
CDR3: CSASAGPYNEQFF
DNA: TGCAGTGCTAGCGCGGGGCCTTACAATGAGCAGTTCTTC

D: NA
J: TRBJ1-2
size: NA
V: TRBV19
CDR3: CASSLDNGYGYTF
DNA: TGTGCCAGTAGTCTGGACAACGGCTATGGCTACACCTTC

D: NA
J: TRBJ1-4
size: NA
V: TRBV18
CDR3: CASSKPGKFEKLFF
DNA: TGTGCCAGCTCAAAACCAGGGAAATTTGAAAAACTGTTTTTT

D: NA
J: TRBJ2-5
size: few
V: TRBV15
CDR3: CATSGDYEETQYF
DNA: TGTGCCACCAGCGGTGACTACGAGGAGACCCAGTACTTC

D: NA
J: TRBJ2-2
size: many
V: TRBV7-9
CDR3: CASSPMGANTGELFF
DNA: TGTGCCAGCTCCCCAATGGGGGCGAACACCGGGGAGCTGTTTTTT

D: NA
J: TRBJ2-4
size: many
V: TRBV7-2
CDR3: CASSFRGPWNIQYF
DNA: TGTGCCAGCAGCTTCCGGGGACCGTGGAACATTCAGTACTTC

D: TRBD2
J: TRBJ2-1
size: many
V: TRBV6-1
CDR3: CASRPALAGSYNEQFF
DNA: TGTGCCAGCAGGCCCGCTCTAGCGGGGTCTTACAATGAGCAGTTCTTC

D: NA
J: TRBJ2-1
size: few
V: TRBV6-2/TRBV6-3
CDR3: CASSYFAGEQFF
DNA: TGTGCCAGCAGTTATTTTGCGGGAGAGCAGTTCTTC

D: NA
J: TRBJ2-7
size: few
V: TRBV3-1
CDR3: CASSQAGTLVSEQYF
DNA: TGTGCCAGCAGCCAAGCCGGGACTTTAGTTTCCGAGCAGTACTTC

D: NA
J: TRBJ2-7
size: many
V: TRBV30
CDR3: CAWSVLAKEEQYF
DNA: TGTGCCTGGAGTGTCCTCGCTAAGGAAGAGCAGTACTTC

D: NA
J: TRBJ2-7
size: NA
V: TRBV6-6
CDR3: CASRSNYEQYF
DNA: TGTGCCAGCAGATCCAACTACGAGCAGTACTTC

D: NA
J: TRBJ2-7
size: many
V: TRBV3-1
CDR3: CASSQDLTRGYEQYF
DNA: TGTGCCAGCAGCCAAGATCTCACGCGAGGGTACGAGCAGTACTTC

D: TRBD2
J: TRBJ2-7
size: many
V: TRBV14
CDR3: CASSPGLVNEQYF
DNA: TGTGCCAGCAGCCCCGGACTAGTAAACGAGCAGTACTTC

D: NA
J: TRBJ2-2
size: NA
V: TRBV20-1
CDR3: CSASSREAGELFF
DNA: TGCAGTGCTAGTTCCAGGGAGGCCGGGGAGCTGTTTTTT

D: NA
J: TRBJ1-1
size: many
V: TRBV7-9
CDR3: CASSLYPTYDTEAFF
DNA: TGTGCCAGCAGCCTTTACCCTACTTATGACACTGAAGCTTTCTTT

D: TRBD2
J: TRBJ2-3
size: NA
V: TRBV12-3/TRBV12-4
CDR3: CASSLPHRTSGTTDTQYF
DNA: TGTGCCAGCAGTTTACCCCACCGGACTAGCGGGACCACAGATACGCAGTATTTT

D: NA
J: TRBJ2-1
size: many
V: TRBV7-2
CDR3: CASSSVRKAGPYNEQFF
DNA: TGTGCCAGCAGCTCCGTCCGGAAGGCGGGACCGTACAATGAGCAGTTCTTC

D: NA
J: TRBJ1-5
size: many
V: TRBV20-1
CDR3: CSALGSSNQPQHF
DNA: TGCAGTGCTCTAGGATCTAGCAATCAGCCCCAGCATTTT

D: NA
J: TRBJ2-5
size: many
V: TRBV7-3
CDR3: CASSLMGRSETQYF
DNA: TGTGCCAGCAGCTTAATGGGCCGGTCGGAGACCCAGTACTTC

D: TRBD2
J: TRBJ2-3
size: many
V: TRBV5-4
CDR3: CASSSNSGTSGRFADTQYF
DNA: TGTGCCAGCAGCTCCAATTCCGGGACTAGCGGGAGATTTGCAGATACGCAGTATTTT

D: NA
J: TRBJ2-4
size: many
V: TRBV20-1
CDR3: CSAFLGLAKNIQYF
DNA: TGCAGTGCTTTTCTGGGGCTAGCCAAAAACATTCAGTACTTC

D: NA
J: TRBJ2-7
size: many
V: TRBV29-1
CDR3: CSASPYAGAGEQYF
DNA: TGCAGCGCTTCTCCATATGCTGGTGCGGGGGAGCAGTACTTC

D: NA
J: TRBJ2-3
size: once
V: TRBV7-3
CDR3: CTRSTGNTDTQYF
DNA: TGTACCAGGAGCACGGGCAACACAGATACGCAGTATTTT

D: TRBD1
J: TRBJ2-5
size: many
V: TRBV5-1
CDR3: CASSLGVGTAETQYF
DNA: TGCGCCAGCAGCTTGGGGGTCGGGACAGCAGAGACCCAGTACTTC

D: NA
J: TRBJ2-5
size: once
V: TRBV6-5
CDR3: CATRGDVYQETQYF
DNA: TGTGCCACCAGGGGGGACGTGTACCAAGAGACCCAGTACTTC

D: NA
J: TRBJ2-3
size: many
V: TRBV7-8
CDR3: CASSSPGLGTQYF
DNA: TGTGCCAGCAGCTCTCCAGGGTTGGGTACGCAGTATTTT

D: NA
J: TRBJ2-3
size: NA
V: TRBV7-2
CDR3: CASSLVGTLTDTQYF
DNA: TGTGCCAGCAGCTTAGTTGGGACACTCACAGATACGCAGTATTTT

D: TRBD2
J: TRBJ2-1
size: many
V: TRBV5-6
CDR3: CASSPVASGGSSYNEQFF
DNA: TGTGCCAGCAGCCCGGTGGCTAGCGGGGGGAGCTCCTACAATGAGCAGTTCTTC

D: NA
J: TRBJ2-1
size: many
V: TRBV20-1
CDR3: CSAPSGGTYNEQFF
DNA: TGCAGTGCTCCTTCCGGCGGTACTTACAATGAGCAGTTCTTC

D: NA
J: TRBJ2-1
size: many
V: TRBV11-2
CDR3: CASNPNRGSEQFF
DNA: TGTGCCAGCAACCCCAACCGGGGAAGTGAGCAGTTCTTC

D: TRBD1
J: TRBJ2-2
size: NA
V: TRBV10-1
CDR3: CASSAQGDGELFF
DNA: TGCGCCAGCAGTGCACAGGGGGACGGGGAGCTGTTTTTT

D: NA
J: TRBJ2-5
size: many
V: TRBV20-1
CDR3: CSARDLQGETQYF
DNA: TGCAGTGCTAGAGATTTACAGGGTGAGACCCAGTACTTC

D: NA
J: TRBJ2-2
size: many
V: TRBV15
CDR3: CATSRGPATGELFF
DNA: TGTGCCACCAGCAGAGGTCCGGCCACCGGGGAGCTGTTTTTT

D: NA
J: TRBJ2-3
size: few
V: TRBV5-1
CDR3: CASSGGTADTQYF
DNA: TGCGCCAGCAGCGGTGGGACGGCAGATACGCAGTATTTT

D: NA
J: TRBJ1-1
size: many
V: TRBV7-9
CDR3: CASSPLQNFLNTEAFF
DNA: TGTGCCAGCAGCCCGTTACAGAATTTCTTGAACACTGAAGCTTTCTTT

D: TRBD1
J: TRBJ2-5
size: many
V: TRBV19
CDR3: CASSPRGQGLPQYF
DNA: TGTGCCAGTAGCCCTAGGGGACAGGGTCTCCCCCAGTACTTC

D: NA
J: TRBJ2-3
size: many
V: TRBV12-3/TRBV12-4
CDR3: CASSLSDRPTQYF
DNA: TGTGCCAGCAGTTTGTCGGACCGACCAACGCAGTATTTT

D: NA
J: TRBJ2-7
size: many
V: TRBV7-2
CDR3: CASSMQLYEQYF
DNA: TGTGCCAGCAGCATGCAACTCTACGAGCAGTACTTC

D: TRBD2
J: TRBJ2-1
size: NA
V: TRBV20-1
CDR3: CCARKTGLALSYNEQFF
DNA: TGCTGTGCGAGAAAGACCGGACTAGCGTTGTCCTACAATGAGCAGTTCTTC

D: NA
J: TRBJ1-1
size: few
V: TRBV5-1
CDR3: CASSFKVNTEAFF
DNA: TGCGCCAGCAGCTTTAAGGTGAACACTGAAGCTTTCTTT

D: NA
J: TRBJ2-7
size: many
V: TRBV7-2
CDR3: CASSLVGLSYEQYF
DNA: TGTGCCAGCAGCTTAGTTGGGCTTTCCTACGAGCAGTACTTC

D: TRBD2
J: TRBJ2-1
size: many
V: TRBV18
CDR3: CASLDLSGRHNEQFF
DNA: TGTGCCAGCCTCGACCTTAGCGGGAGGCACAATGAGCAGTTCTTC